A single sample gave rise to the 27 T cell receptor beta chains below, sequenced in a study of post-analysis software for immune sequencing data. These TCRs are of unknown antigen specificity. General study points: The five TRBV segments detected at higher frequency in patients than in controls included TRBV5-6, TRBV5-1 and TRBV20-1.

The TCR beta cDNA libraries carried unique molecular identifiers. One entry per CDR3 protein, called by TCRdb with MiXCR from the PCR reads. The top ten clones hold approximately 3% of a sample with 180,000 or so distinct CDR3 sequences, over 25% of them seen once. The specimen was blood. The receptor source for this set is a girl aged 2-17 years with multiple sclerosis.

The V call is TRBV4-1, the J call TRBJ1-2; TRBD1 is a possible D gene (5 bases). This CDR3 is 16 amino acids long. CDR1 is MGHRA and CDR2 is YSYEKL in the germline V gene. V was clipped by 2 bases and J by 4 bases, with 17 bases between them. The CDR3 is CASSQLTQGEGYGYTF. CDR3 DNA: TGCGCCAGCAGCCAATTAACCCAGGGTGAGGGCTATGGCTACACCTTC.

This clonotype was recorded many times. The CDR3 sequence: CASRFRAGETQYF. The CDR3 bases are TGTGCCAGCAGATTTCGGGCTGGGGAGACCCAGTACTTC. J is TRBJ2-5 and V is TRBV27; D remains unclear. This CDR3 has 13 residues. Germline V gives CDR1 MNHEY, CDR2 SMNVEV (reference sequence). V lost 6 bases and J 5 bases, leaving 13 bases between the germline ends.

This clonotype was seen at least ten times. The chain has TRBV6-5 and TRBJ2-3, with 7 bases lining up with TRBD1. The CDR3 length is 16 residues. J lost 0 bases, V lost 7 bases, and 10 bases had no gene match. Germline lookup yields CDR1 MNHEY and CDR2 SVGAGI. CDR3 in DNA: TGTGCCAGCAAAAGGACAGGCCCCTCTAGCACAGATACGCAGTATTTT. This sequence encodes CASKRTGPSSTDTQYF.

This chain joins TRBV29-1 and TRBJ2-7; D may be TRBD2 (5 bases). The CDR3 is made up of 12 amino acids. V lost 5 bases, J lost 0 bases, and 8 bases lay in between. Per the germline V gene, CDR1 is SQVTM and CDR2 is ANQGSEA. CDR3 sequence (DNA): TGCAGCGTTAGCGGTTACTCCTACGAGCAGTACTTC. Protein: CSVSGYSYEQYF.

The V and J genes are TRBV20-1 and TRBJ2-1; D ambiguous. Trimming removed 3 bases from V and 8 bases from J, with 11 bases in between. The CDR3 totals 12 residues. Germline assignment: CDR1 DFQATT and CDR2 SNEGSKA (reference sequence). This CDR3 reads CSARGVADEQFF. The CDR3 region has the DNA TGCAGTGCTAGGGGTGTTGCGGATGAGCAGTTCTTC.

The sample holds many counts of this clonotype. This chain uses TRBV4-1 with TRBJ1-4; 7 bases are a match to TRBD1. CDR1 and CDR2 from the germline V gene are MGHRA and YSYEKL. Trimming cost V 3 bases and J 8 bases; bases outside gene matches: 3. The CDR3 has 13 amino acids. This CDR3 is CASSQRDSEKLFF. CDR3 DNA sequence: TGCGCCAGCAGCCAGAGGGACAGCGAAAAACTGTTTTTT.

The chain combines TRBV7-9 with TRBJ1-3, with TRBD1 identical over 8 bases. CDR1 is SEHNR and CDR2 is FQNEAQ in the germline V gene (reference sequence). J gave up 4 bases and V 3 bases, and 14 bases lay outside the gene matches. The CDR3 is made up of 18 amino acids. The CDR3 DNA follows: TGTGCCAGCAGCTTCCCGCGCCACAGGGGGGCTTCGGGAAACACCATATATTTT. Encoded protein: CASSFPRHRGASGNTIYF.

The chain employs TRBV18 and TRBJ2-1, with D unclear. CDR1 is KGHSH and CDR2 is LQKENI in the germline V gene. CDR3 size: 15 residues. Trimming took off 0 bases at V and 4 bases at J, with 10 bases between the two ends. In DNA, the CDR3 is TGTGCCAGCTCACCACCGTCAGACTCATACAATGAGCAGTTCTTC. Encoded protein: CASSPPSDSYNEQFF.

This clonotype was picked up a small number of times. The J gene is TRBJ2-5, the V gene TRBV20-1; D not certain. The CDR3 sequence is 14 residues long. Trimming cost V 3 bases and J 7 bases, with 18 bases left between them. Germline CDR1 reads DFQATT; CDR2 reads SNEGSKA (reference sequence). In DNA, the CDR3 is TGCAGTGCTAGTGTAGGCAGCCAAGACGGGACCCAGTACTTC. Translated, it gives CSASVGSQDGTQYF.

Ten or more counts support this clonotype. The V call is TRBV6-5, the J call TRBJ2-7, with 7 bases fitting TRBD1. The CDR3 consists of 14 residues. Germline CDR1 reads MNHEY; CDR2 reads SVGAGI. With 4 bases clipped from V and 2 bases from J, the junction kept 5 bases outside the gene matches. Here the CDR3 reads CASSWTGFPYEQYF. The CDR3 coding sequence is TGTGCCAGCAGTTGGACAGGTTTTCCCTACGAGCAGTACTTC.

There are a few counts of this clonotype. The rearrangement uses TRBV5-1 and TRBJ1-1, with D possibly matching TRBD1 (6 bases). CDR1 and CDR2 from the germline V gene are SGHRS and YFSETQ. There are 15 residues in the CDR3. V shed 4 bases and J shed 4 bases, with 17 bases lying between them. The CDR3 DNA reads TGCGCCAGCAGCACCCGCGGGGGGCAGGTCACTGAAGCTTTCTTT. It yields the protein CASSTRGGQVTEAFF.

On this clonotype: A single base separates this from a much larger clone, so it may be a read error. The CDR3 sequence: CASSQEGTTYNEQFF. The CDR3, as DNA: TGCGCCAGCAGCCAAGAGGGGACAACCTACAATGAGCAGTTCTTC. The rearrangement joins TRBV4-1 to TRBJ2-1, with D possibly TRBD1 on 6 matching bases. The V end lost 0 bases, the J end lost 2 bases, and 8 bases lay between the germline ends. CDR1 and CDR2 (germline): MGHRA, YSYEKL. The CDR3 is made up of 15 amino acids.

This clonotype was recorded many times. This chain links TRBV15 with TRBJ1-2; D is undetermined. The CDR3 extends over 13 amino acids. The germline V gene encodes CDR1 LNHNV and CDR2 YYDKDF (reference sequence). V was shortened by 0 bases and J by 4 bases, with 6 bases between the two germline ends. The CDR3 DNA follows: TGTGCCACCAGCAGAGAGAAGGGCTATGGCTACACCTTC. It specifies CATSREKGYGYTF.

This clonotype has a count of ten or more. The CDR3 nucleotides are TGTGCCAGCAGCTCCCGGGACAGACATTTCTCTGGGGCCAACGTCCTGACTTTC. It encodes CASSSRDRHFSGANVLTF. The chain combines TRBV7-8 with TRBJ2-6, with 7 bases lining up with TRBD1. Germline V CDR1 and CDR2: SGHVS, FQNEAQ. J lost 0 bases, V lost 4 bases, and 9 bases had no gene match. This CDR3 is built from 18 residues.

This clonotype was seen a few times. The genes are TRBV24-1 and TRBJ2-1, with 7 positions matching TRBD2. The CDR3 totals 12 residues. Trimming removed 4 bases from V and 15 bases from J; junction bases left unmatched: 8. From germline, CDR1 is KGHDR and CDR2 SFDVKD. CDR3 DNA sequence: TGTGCCACCAGTGACCCAAACGGGGGGTGGTTCTTC. It specifies CATSDPNGGWFF.

This chain links TRBV20-1 with TRBJ1-2, with D tentatively TRBD1 (5 bases). The CDR3 loop spans 15 amino acids. Germline CDR1 reads DFQATT; CDR2 reads SNEGSKA (reference sequence). Trimming took 0 bases from V and 4 from J, leaving 15 bases between them. CDR3 protein: CSARDRDSNSYGYTF. CDR3 DNA sequence: TGCAGTGCTAGAGATCGCGACAGCAACTCCTATGGCTACACCTTC.

As to this clonotype: This sequence may be a read error, since a much larger clone differs from it by one base. The V gene is TRBV5-1, the J gene TRBJ1-2; D gene uncertain. This CDR3 region has 14 residues. Germline CDR1 is SGHRS and CDR2 is YFSETQ. V was clipped by 1 base and J by 4 bases, with 11 bases between them. DNA of the CDR3: TGCGCCAGCAGCTTGTCGCAGGCCGGCTATGGCTACACCTTC. This encodes CASSLSQAGYGYTF.

The DNA of the CDR3 is TGTGCCAGCAGCCCTAGCGGGGTTTCCTACAATGAGCAGTTCTTC. It codes for CASSPSGVSYNEQFF. V gene TRBV7-9 combines with J gene TRBJ2-1, with 9 bases lining up with TRBD2. The CDR3 runs to 15 residues. V lost 5 bases to trimming and J lost 1 base; unmatched junction nucleotides: 3. Per germline, CDR1 SEHNR and CDR2 FQNEAQ (reference sequence).

There are many counts of this clonotype. CDR3 sequence reads: CSAWTSNLYEQYF. Written as DNA, the CDR3 is TGCAGTGCTTGGACATCCAACCTCTACGAGCAGTACTTC. The chain recombines TRBV20-1 with TRBJ2-7; the D gene is possibly TRBD1 (5 bases). The V and J ends lost 5 bases and 3 bases respectively, with 14 bases between them. The CDR3 is 13 amino acids. Per the germline V gene, CDR1 is DFQATT and CDR2 is SNEGSKA (reference sequence).

To note about this clonotype: This clone may be a read error of a much larger clone one base away. The chain carries TRBV7-8 and TRBJ2-7; D remains unclear. Germline assignment: CDR1 SGHVS and CDR2 FQNEAQ. The CDR3 is 14 residues long. CDR3 sequence (DNA): TGTGCCAGCACCCCTTTGGACCGCACCCACGAGCAGCACTTC. This gives the protein CASTPLDRTHEQHF.

The chain has TRBV12-3 or TRBV12-4 and TRBJ2-2; TRBD2 agrees at 9 bases. This CDR3 is 15 amino acids long. V lost 6 bases, J lost 2 bases, and 4 bases stayed unmatched. CDR3 DNA sequence: TGTGCCAGCAGGTTGCGGGGGGGCAACACCGGGGAGCTGTTTTTT. This translates into CASRLRGGNTGELFF.

This chain uses TRBV3-1 with TRBJ2-5; a weak D match, TRBD2 (5 bases). Germline V gene lookup returns CDR1 LGHDT and CDR2 YNNKEL (reference sequence). CDR3 length: 15 amino acids. V was cut by 6 bases and J by 2 bases, with 16 bases left in between. As DNA, the CDR3 is TGTGCCAGCAGGTATGGAAGCGGAGTACAAGAGACCCAGTACTTC. Its translation is CASRYGSGVQETQYF.

The V call is TRBV7-3, the J call TRBJ2-1; D is unclear. The CDR3 has 13 residues. Per the germline V gene, CDR1 is SGHTA and CDR2 is FQGTGA. Trimming pared 1 base from V and 2 bases from J, leaving 3 bases between. The CDR3 DNA reads as TGTGCCAGCAGCTTAAAGGCCTACAATGAGCAGTTCTTC. Protein sequence: CASSLKAYNEQFF.

The chain joins TRBV28 to TRBJ2-7; TRBD2 matches 9 bases. CDR1 MDHEN and CDR2 SYDVKM come from the germline V gene. The ends lost 5 bases at V and 5 bases at J; junction bases unmatched: 1. The CDR3 extends over 12 amino acids. The CDR3 sequence is CASSGGGDEQYF. DNA of the CDR3: TGTGCCAGCAGTGGCGGGGGGGACGAGCAGTACTTC.

The chain combines TRBV20-1 with TRBJ1-2, with 7 bases fitting TRBD1. The CDR3 spans 15 residues. V trimming: 1 base; J trimming: 6 bases; junction bases outside the gene matches: 11. Germline V CDR1 and CDR2: DFQATT, SNEGSKA (reference sequence). The CDR3 spells CSARAQGGSGHGYTF. The CDR3 DNA is TGCAGTGCTAGAGCCCAAGGGGGCAGCGGTCATGGCTACACCTTC.

Notes on this clonotype: A much larger clone differs from this one at a single base, so this may be a read error. The rearrangement links TRBV11-2 to TRBJ2-5; 7 nucleotides align to TRBD1. Germline V gene data show CDR1 as SGHAT and CDR2 as FQNNGV. Unmatched junction bases numbered 11, after V lost 8 bases and J lost 11 bases. This CDR3 comprises 12 residues. The chain's CDR3 is CASGSTGKEQYF. The CDR3 DNA is TGTGCCAGCGGCTCGACAGGGAAAGAGCAGTACTTC.

This clonotype was observed a few times. The chain couples TRBV6-1 to TRBJ2-3; the D call may be TRBD1 or TRBD2 (6 bases each). CDR1 MNHNS and CDR2 SASEGT come from the germline V gene. This CDR3 has 15 residues. V lost 1 base to trimming and J lost 8 bases, with 16 bases between them. The DNA for the CDR3 is TGTGCCAGCAGTGAAGGAGGGGGGCATATGGGTACGCAGTATTTT. Its protein product is CASSEGGGHMGTQYF.